What follows are 13 T cell receptor beta chains derived from one specimen sequenced in a study of shared T cell receptors in the human thymus. Profiled with immunoSEQ multiplex PCR; TCRdb holds only in-frame clones, not every one. The sample lists roughly 410,000 clones; approximately 95% were seen once. Sequenced sample: thymocytes. Receptor source: a human donor.

The V and J genes are TRBV27 and TRBJ2-3, with 8 bases identical to TRBD1. Losses at the gene ends were 0 bases for V and 5 bases for J; bases not matched to a gene: 13. The CDR3 has 18 amino acids. Germline V lookup: CDR1 MNHEY, CDR2 SMNVEV (reference sequence). The CDR3 nucleotides are TGTGCCAGCAGTTTATCAGAACAGGGGGGCCGGGCCAAAGATACGCAGTATTTT. This codes for CASSLSEQGGRAKDTQYF.

The chain has TRBV28 and TRBJ2-1; D gene unclear. The germline V gene has CDR1 MDHEN and CDR2 SYDVKM. V was cut by 4 bases and J by 0 bases, with 10 bases left in between. The CDR3 is 15 amino acids. CDR3 sequence: CASSSHLLSYNEQFF. The CDR3 nucleotides are TGTGCCAGCAGTTCCCATCTACTCTCCTACAATGAGCAGTTCTTC.

V gene TRBV5-4 combines with J gene TRBJ2-7, with 7 bases lining up with TRBD1. From germline, CDR1 is SGHNT and CDR2 YYREEE (reference sequence). The junction had 15 bases not matched to a gene; V was cut back by 2 bases and J by 4 bases. The CDR3 spans 17 residues. The CDR3 DNA follows: TGTGCCAGCAGCTTACAGGGGCGGTCCGAGTACCCATACGAGCAGTACTTC. Protein product: CASSLQGRSEYPYEQYF. Full variable domain (rest looked up from reference TRBV5-4 and TRBJ2-7): ETGVTQSPTHLIKTRGQQVTLRCSSQSGHNTVSWYQQALGQGPQFIFQYYREEENGRGNFPPRFSGLQFPNYSSELNVNALELDDSALYLCASSLQGRSEYPYEQYFGPGTRLTVT.

This chain's CDR3 is CASSPLDSPNYGYTF. The CDR3 nucleotides read TGTGCCAGCAGTCCCCTCGACAGTCCTAACTATGGCTACACCTTC. V is TRBV28 and J is TRBJ1-2, with a weak D call TRBD1 (5 bases). Trimming removed 5 bases from V and 0 bases from J, with 13 bases in between. The CDR3 totals 15 residues. The germline V gene has CDR1 MDHEN and CDR2 SYDVKM.

This chain connects TRBV11-2 to TRBJ2-7; TRBD1 aligns across 8 bases. The CDR3 runs to 15 residues. With V trimmed by 2 bases and J by 4 bases, 7 bases remained unmatched. Germline V gene lookup returns CDR1 SGHAT and CDR2 FQNNGV. As DNA, the CDR3 is TGTGCCAGCAGCTTAATAGACAGGGGTTTTTACGAGCAGTACTTC. Translation: CASSLIDRGFYEQYF.

This chain links TRBV28 with TRBJ1-1, with TRBD1 matching over 9 bases. The CDR3 runs to 16 residues. The germline V gene encodes CDR1 MDHEN and CDR2 SYDVKM. V was pared by 2 bases and J by 7 bases, with 11 bases of the junction left unmatched. CDR3 protein: CASSLESYAGQGEAFF. The CDR3 DNA reads TGTGCCAGCAGTTTAGAGTCGTATGCGGGACAGGGTGAAGCTTTCTTT.

The chain has TRBV5-6 and TRBJ2-1; 14 bases align to TRBD2. Trimming took 4 bases from V and 7 from J; bases not matched to a gene: 4. The CDR3 length is 15 residues. CDR1 and CDR2 from the germline V gene are SGHDT and YYEEEE. CDR3 DNA sequence: TGTGCCAGCAGCAGACTAGCGGGAGGGTTAAATGAGCAGTTCTTC. This encodes CASSRLAGGLNEQFF.

The chain uses TRBV14 and TRBJ2-7, with 15 positions matching TRBD2. J gave up 4 bases and V 0 bases, and 10 bases lay outside the gene matches. CDR3 length equals 19 residues. Germline V CDR1 and CDR2: SGHDN, FVKESK. The CDR3 DNA reads as TGTGCCAGCAGCCAAGATCCGGGACTAGCGGGAGGAATTACGTACGAGCAGTACTTC. Its protein is CASSQDPGLAGGITYEQYF. The full variable domain, rest sourced from reference TRBV14 and TRBJ2-7, is EAGVTQFPSHSVIEKGQTVTLRCDPISGHDNLYWYRRVMGKEIKFLLHFVKESKQDESGMPNNRFLAERTGGTYSTLKVQPAELEDSGVYFCASSQDPGLAGGITYEQYFGPGTRLTVT.

The chain recombines TRBV28 with TRBJ2-6; D may be TRBD1 (5 bases). Trimming removed 4 bases at V and 0 bases at J, with 7 bases between. This CDR3 comprises 15 residues. Germline CDR1 and CDR2: MDHEN and SYDVKM. The CDR3 DNA follows: TGTGCCAGCAGTTACAGGTTCTCTGGGGCCAACGTCCTGACTTTC. This gives the protein CASSYRFSGANVLTF.

The CDR3: CSASQGSEQFF. The CDR3 DNA reads as TGCAGTGCTAGTCAGGGCAGTGAGCAGTTCTTC. The chain combines TRBV20-1 with TRBJ2-1; D is perhaps TRBD1 (5 bases). CDR1 and CDR2 (germline): DFQATT, SNEGSKA (reference sequence). V was trimmed by 3 bases and J by 9 bases, leaving 9 bases between them. The CDR3 length is 11 residues.

The CDR3 nucleotides read TGTGCCACCACTACAATTCCGGGACAGAACAATCAGCCCCAGCATTTT. Translated, it gives CATTTIPGQNNQPQHF. J is TRBJ1-5 and V is TRBV10-3; 7 bases line up with TRBD1. V trimming: 10 bases; J trimming: 3 bases; junction bases outside the gene matches: 15. CDR1 is ENHRY, CDR2 SYGVKD, per germline. The CDR3 is 16 residues long.

With regard to this clone: As the CDR3 is not closed by the conserved phenylalanine or tryptophan, this likely results from a read error. V is TRBV27 and J is TRBJ1-2, with TRBD1 as a possible D gene (6 bases). The CDR3 is 13 amino acids. Per the germline V gene, CDR1 is MNHEY and CDR2 is SMNVEV (reference sequence). The V end was cut by 6 bases, the J end by 8 bases, with 16 bases between. In DNA form, the CDR3 reads TGTGCCAGCAGAACCCGGACAGTGGACGGCTACACCCTC. Protein sequence: CASRTRTVDGYTL.

The chain has TRBV6-5 and TRBJ1-2; D unclear. Germline V gene sequence: CDR1 MNHEY, CDR2 SVGAGI. The CDR3 covers 14 residues. V gave up 0 bases and J gave up 0 bases, with 5 bases separating them. Written as DNA, the CDR3 is TGTGCCAGCAGTTACTCGCAGGCTAACTATGGCTACACCTTC. Encoded protein: CASSYSQANYGYTF.